This T cell receptor beta chain originates from a study of cytomegalovirus exposure and HLA in healthy donors. The sample holds a few counts of this clone. What it binds is not known. The PCR made use of 60 Vbeta and 13 Jbeta primers. Clones were read by immunoSEQ multiplex PCR, and TCRdb kept only the in-frame ones, dropping some. The table has some 150,000 clones, 60% to 85% seen once. Study-wide points: In an earlier analysis, most TCR beta V segments were productive about 87% or about 30% of the time. Overall, around 160 TCR beta chains were annotated as cytomegalovirus-associated.

Germline CDR1 and CDR2: MNHNY and SVGAGI (reference sequence). The CDR3 totals 13 residues. The V end lost 2 bases, the J end lost 8 bases, and 12 bases lay between the germline ends. This rearrangement joins TRBV6-6 to TRBJ1-1, with no clear D. Source material: PBMCs. The receptor was isolated from a female donor in good health and CMV-seropositive. For the CDR3, the DNA is TGTGCCAGCAGTTACGTCGGCGGGGAGGAAGCTTTCTTT. Its protein product is CASSYVGGEEAFF.